Each of the 8 T cell receptor beta chains below was sequenced from the same sample in a study of CD8+CD57+ T cells in acquired aplastic anemia. The use of genomic DNA as template underpinned the TCR beta VDJ and CDR3 profiling. TCRdb ran MiXCR on the reads and lists one entry per CDR3 protein. The sample gives about 270,000 distinct CDR3 sequences, around three fifths of which show up once; under 8.5% is in the top ten. Sequencing used sorted CD4+, CD8+, or CD8+CD57+ T cells (not recorded which) from PBMCs. The receptors come from a human donor with severe aplastic anemia or a healthy control (not recorded which).

This clonotype was seen a handful of times. V is TRBV24-1 and J is TRBJ1-1; D not certain. Trimming removed 5 bases from V and 4 bases from J, with 10 bases in between. Germline V gene data show CDR1 as KGHDR and CDR2 as SFDVKD. This CDR3 is 13 amino acids long. For the CDR3, the DNA is TGTGCCACCAGTGCGTCCGACTCCACTGAAGCTTTCTTT. It codes for CATSASDSTEAFF.

The genes are TRBV6-4 and TRBJ1-2, with 9 positions matching TRBD1. The ends lost 6 bases at V and 3 bases at J; junction bases unmatched: 5. The CDR3 is 14 amino acids. Germline V gene lookup returns CDR1 MRHNA and CDR2 SNTAGT. The CDR3 DNA is TGTGCCAGCAGCCCGGGACAGGGTCACTATGGCTACACCTTC. Translation: CASSPGQGHYGYTF.

This clonotype was seen many times. The chain carries TRBV9 and TRBJ2-3; 8 bases line up with TRBD2. The V and J ends lost 4 bases and 5 bases, in that order; junction bases with no gene match: 12. The CDR3 spans 16 residues. The V gene's germline CDR1 is SGDLS and CDR2 YYNGEE. The chain's CDR3 is CASSPWGGGPQDTQYF. The CDR3, as DNA: TGTGCCAGCAGCCCGTGGGGCGGGGGGCCTCAAGATACGCAGTATTTT. Full variable domain (outside the CDR3, taken from reference TRBV9 and TRBJ2-3): DSGVTQTPKHLITATGQRVTLRCSPRSGDLSVYWYQQSLDQGLQFLIQYYNGEERAKGNILERFSAQQFPDLHSELNLSSLELGDSALYFCASSPWGGGPQDTQYFGPGTRLTVL.

This clonotype has ten or more counts. The chain has TRBV10-2 and TRBJ1-1, with 8 bases matching TRBD1. CDR3 length: 15 amino acids. Trimming cost V 3 bases and J 1 base; bases outside gene matches: 4. Germline V lookup: CDR1 WSHSY, CDR2 SAAADI. The CDR3 bases are TGCGCCAGCAGTGATCAGGGGGCTAGGAACACTGAAGCTTTCTTT. Its translation is CASSDQGARNTEAFF.

The genes are TRBV7-2 and TRBJ2-1, with 7 bases matching TRBD1. With V trimmed by 4 bases and J by 12 bases, 12 bases remained unmatched. Germline V gene lookup returns CDR1 SGHTA and CDR2 FQGNSA. CDR3 length equals 14 residues. The CDR3 DNA reads TGTGCCAGCAGCTCAACGGGACAGAACAGGGTGCAGTTCTTC. This gives the protein CASSSTGQNRVQFF. The complete variable domain, with remaining parts taken from reference TRBV7-2 and TRBJ2-1, reads GAGVSQSPSNKVTEKGKDVELRCDPISGHTALYWYRQSLGQGLEFLIYFQGNSAPDKSGLPSDRFSAERTGGSVSTLTIQRTQQEDSAVYLCASSSTGQNRVQFFGPGTRLTVL.

A single count supports this clonotype. This chain connects TRBV9 to TRBJ2-7, with 7 bases matching TRBD2. The CDR3 spans 15 residues. CDR1 is SGDLS, CDR2 YYNGEE, per germline. V shed 2 bases, J shed 2 bases, and the junction held 7 bases outside the gene matches. CDR3 DNA: TGTGCCAGCAGCGTTAGCGGGCTCGGTACCTACGAGCAGTACTTC. Its protein product is CASSVSGLGTYEQYF.

V usage is TRBV7-2 and J usage is TRBJ2-7; 8 bases line up with TRBD1. The V and J ends lost 5 bases and 6 bases, in that order; junction bases with no gene match: 9. Germline-derived CDR1 and CDR2 are SGHTA and FQGNSA. There are 14 residues in the CDR3. The CDR3 loop is CASSQGTGGFEQYF. The CDR3 DNA follows: TGTGCCAGCAGCCAAGGAACAGGGGGGTTCGAGCAGTACTTC.

The V gene is TRBV7-9, the J gene TRBJ2-3; D call uncertain. The germline CDR1 and CDR2 sequences are SEHNR and FQNEAQ (reference sequence). V shed 5 bases and J shed 7 bases, with 10 bases lying between them. CDR3 length: 12 residues. The CDR3 region has the DNA TGTGCCAGCAGCAACGAGGCTTATACGCAGTATTTT. Its translation: CASSNEAYTQYF.